This paragraph covers one TCR beta chain sequence. What it binds is unknown. The data belong to a study of shared clonotypes between healthy human individuals. Study-level findings and limits: The authors sampled blood alone, and tissue repertoires likely differ. Estimated richness values were generally larger in naive subsets than in memory subsets. Clonotypes not shared had lower generation probabilities than those common to all four donors.

Clones were read by immunoSEQ multiplex PCR, and TCRdb kept only the in-frame ones, dropping some. The sample lists about 2 million clones, approximately 95% occurring once. Partitioning of CD4+ cells yielded a CD45RA+ naive subset and a CD45RA-negative memory subset. This CDR3 region has 13 residues. Trimming removed 5 bases at V and 2 bases at J, with 11 bases between. The germline CDR1 and CDR2 sequences are SQVTM and ANQGSEA. The source of this sequence is a man younger than 35 in good health. The sample taken for sequencing was naive CD4+ T cells sorted from blood. Subset meaning: CD45RA+ positively selected. J is TRBJ2-3 and V is TRBV29-1, with D possibly being TRBD1 or TRBD2 (5 bases each). The CDR3 sequence is CSVIRDVTDTQYF. The CDR3 DNA reads TGCAGCGTTATCCGGGACGTCACAGATACGCAGTATTTT.